The 18 T cell receptor beta chains reported below all come from one sample, sequenced in a study of OX40 agonist ivuxolimab in advanced cancers. Measured with immunoSEQ multiplex PCR; TCRdb has only the in-frame clones, and not every one. The repertoire includes about 79,000 clones, around 93% of them detected once, and approximately 10% sits in the top ten. The material sequenced was CD4+ or CD8+ T cells sorted from blood, taken in a trial of the OX40 agonist ivuxolimab. These TCRs come from an adult with an advanced solid tumor such as melanoma, head and neck, liver or kidney cancer.

V is TRBV19 and J is TRBJ2-1; 8 bases map to TRBD1. Germline-derived CDR1 and CDR2 are LNHDA and SQIVND (reference sequence). V lost 1 base, J lost 4 bases, and 3 bases stayed unmatched. The CDR3 loop spans 15 amino acids. The CDR3 spells CASSIAGGGYNEQFF. CDR3 bases: TGTGCCAGTAGTATAGCAGGGGGCGGTTACAATGAGCAGTTCTTC.

This chain uses TRBV27 with TRBJ2-1, with 10 bases lining up with TRBD1. Germline CDR1 reads MNHEY; CDR2 reads SMNVEV (reference sequence). V lost 5 bases to trimming and J lost 4 bases; unmatched junction nucleotides: 2. CDR3 length: 14 residues. The CDR3 protein is CASSPGQGYNEQFF. In DNA, the CDR3 is TGTGCCAGCAGTCCGGGACAGGGGTACAATGAGCAGTTCTTC.

CDR3 coding DNA: TGTGCCAGCGCCGTCGGGGGGGTTGAAGCTTTCTTT. Translating it yields CASAVGGVEAFF. This chain connects TRBV25-1 to TRBJ1-1, with D perhaps matching TRBD1 (5 bases). Trimming took off 8 bases at V and 7 bases at J, with 14 bases between the two ends. Germline V lookup: CDR1 MGHDK, CDR2 SYGVNS. CDR3 length: 12 residues.

The chain employs TRBV30 and TRBJ2-5; 8 bases align to TRBD1. The J segment lost 0 bases and the V segment lost 0 bases, leaving 0 bases of the junction unmatched. This CDR3 contains 14 residues. Per the germline V gene, CDR1 is GTSNPN and CDR2 is SVGIG (reference sequence). The CDR3 DNA sequence: TGTGCCTGGAGTGTACAGGGGGACCAAGAGACCCAGTACTTC. Translating gives CAWSVQGDQETQYF.

This chain links TRBV5-6 with TRBJ2-2; D remains unclear. The V end lost 4 bases, the J end lost 4 bases, and 5 bases lay between the germline ends. Germline loops: CDR1 SGHDT, CDR2 YYEEEE. The CDR3 is 12 residues long. In nucleotides, the CDR3 is TGTGCCAGCAGCCCCCGCACCGGGGAGCTGTTTTTT. Its translation: CASSPRTGELFF. Combining the CDR3 with reference TRBV5-6 and TRBJ2-2 gives the whole variable domain DAGVTQSPTHLIKTRGQQVTLRCSPKSGHDTVSWYQQALGQGPQFIFQYYEEEERQRGNFPDRFSGHQFPNYSSELNVNALLLGDSALYLCASSPRTGELFFGEGSRLTVL.

This chain joins TRBV7-9 and TRBJ2-6; perhaps TRBD1 as D (6 bases). Germline V gene lookup returns CDR1 SEHNR and CDR2 FQNEAQ (reference sequence). The CDR3 has 18 amino acids. V dropped 5 bases and J dropped 0 bases, with 17 bases sitting between them. This CDR3 is CASSGWSGQSSGANVLTF. The CDR3 coding sequence is TGTGCCAGCAGCGGATGGTCGGGACAATCCTCTGGGGCCAACGTCCTGACTTTC.

This clone was recorded once. The chain couples TRBV6-1 to TRBJ2-7; 7 bases are shared with TRBD2. CDR1 is MNHNS, CDR2 SASEGT, per germline. The CDR3 extends over 13 amino acids. V trimming: 10 bases; J trimming: 4 bases; junction bases outside the gene matches: 10. The CDR3 DNA reads TGTGCCACTCCCGGGGGGTCACGTTACGAGCAGTACTTC. Its protein product is CATPGGSRYEQYF.

This chain uses TRBV5-1 with TRBJ2-7; D is possibly TRBD1 (6 bases). Germline V gene sequence: CDR1 SGHRS, CDR2 YFSETQ. The V gene lost 1 base and the J gene lost 5 bases, with 16 bases spanning the gap. This CDR3 is built from 15 residues. The CDR3 loop reads CASSLSGVGVDEQYF. The CDR3 DNA follows: TGCGCCAGCAGCTTGTCAGGGGTAGGTGTAGACGAGCAGTACTTC.

The rearrangement uses TRBV9 and TRBJ1-1; D is ambiguous. Trimming left V 6 bases short and J 4 bases short, with 19 bases between. Germline V gene data show CDR1 as SGDLS and CDR2 as YYNGEE. The CDR3 length is 15 residues. DNA for the CDR3: TGTGCCAGCAATCCCCCCCCGGGAAGCCTCACTGAAGCTTTCTTT. Translated, it gives CASNPPPGSLTEAFF.

The chain links TRBV13 to TRBJ2-1; 8 positions match TRBD2. Unmatched junction bases numbered 9, after V lost 7 bases and J lost 4 bases. The germline gives CDR1 PRHDT, CDR2 FYEKMQ (reference sequence). The CDR3 sequence is 15 residues long. This CDR3 is CASTLAGGRYNEQFF. CDR3 sequence (DNA): TGTGCCAGCACCTTGGCGGGGGGAAGATACAATGAGCAGTTCTTC.

This chain links TRBV4-1 with TRBJ2-7, with D possibly being TRBD2 (6 bases). The V and J ends lost 0 bases and 1 base respectively, with 10 bases between them. Germline lookup yields CDR1 MGHRA and CDR2 YSYEKL. The CDR3 covers 15 residues. CDR3 loop: CASSQELAGSYEQYF. CDR3 DNA: TGCGCCAGCAGCCAAGAACTAGCCGGTTCCTACGAGCAGTACTTC.

V gene TRBV13 combines with J gene TRBJ1-4; maybe TRBD1 (5 bases). Germline CDR1 and CDR2: PRHDT and FYEKMQ (reference sequence). V lost 0 bases and J 7 bases, leaving 9 bases between the germline ends. CDR3 length equals 14 residues. The CDR3 sequence is CASSLGRGSEKLFF. The CDR3, as DNA: TGTGCCAGCAGCTTAGGGAGGGGATCTGAAAAACTGTTTTTT.

The chain joins TRBV2 to TRBJ1-4; 11 bases are shared with TRBD1. This CDR3 comprises 16 residues. The V segment lost 3 bases and the J segment 0 bases; nucleotides outside the gene matches: 0. Germline values: CDR1 SNHLY, CDR2 FYNNEI. The CDR3 protein is CASSEGQGATNEKLFF. CDR3 in DNA: TGTGCCAGCAGTGAGGGACAGGGGGCAACTAATGAAAAACTGTTTTTT.

The V and J genes are TRBV5-5 and TRBJ1-5, with no clear D. V shed 0 bases and J shed 1 base, with 8 bases lying between them. The CDR3 consists of 15 residues. In germline, CDR1 is SGHKS, CDR2 YYEKEE (reference sequence). CDR3: CASSLGQASNQPQHF. As DNA, the CDR3 is TGTGCCAGCAGCTTGGGGCAGGCCAGCAATCAGCCCCAGCATTTT.

The V and J genes are TRBV4-1 and TRBJ1-1; D remains unclear. The CDR3 totals 14 residues. Germline lookup yields CDR1 MGHRA and CDR2 YSYEKL. Trimming removed 3 bases at V and 4 bases at J, with 12 bases between. CDR3 in amino acids: CASSHPRGTTEAFF. As DNA, the CDR3 is TGCGCCAGCAGCCACCCTCGGGGAACCACTGAAGCTTTCTTT.

The J gene is TRBJ2-2, the V gene TRBV19; 9 bases map to TRBD1. Losses at the gene ends were 6 bases for V and 4 bases for J; bases not matched to a gene: 9. Germline V gene sequence: CDR1 LNHDA, CDR2 SQIVND (reference sequence). The CDR3 runs 16 residues. The CDR3, as DNA: TGTGCCAGTAGCAATCCGGGACAGGGAATCACCGGGGAGCTGTTTTTT. Protein: CASSNPGQGITGELFF.

Comments on this clone: One end of the junction is discordant with germline, which a read error may explain. The rearrangement links TRBV6-6 to TRBJ1-1; possible D gene TRBD1, 5 bases. The CDR3 totals 13 residues. The germline V gene encodes CDR1 MNHNY and CDR2 SVGAGI (reference sequence). The CDR3 loop is CARSRGGGTEAFF. CDR3 bases: TGTGCCCGCAGTCGGGGGGGTGGCACTGAAGCTTTCTTT.

The chain combines TRBV5-1 with TRBJ1-4, with D uncertain. Germline values: CDR1 SGHRS, CDR2 YFSETQ. The CDR3 covers 16 residues. Trimming took 0 bases from V and 8 from J, leaving 17 bases between them. CDR3 amino acids: CASSLDPDPSAEKLFF. CDR3 in DNA: TGCGCCAGCAGCTTGGACCCGGACCCCTCAGCGGAAAAACTGTTTTTT.